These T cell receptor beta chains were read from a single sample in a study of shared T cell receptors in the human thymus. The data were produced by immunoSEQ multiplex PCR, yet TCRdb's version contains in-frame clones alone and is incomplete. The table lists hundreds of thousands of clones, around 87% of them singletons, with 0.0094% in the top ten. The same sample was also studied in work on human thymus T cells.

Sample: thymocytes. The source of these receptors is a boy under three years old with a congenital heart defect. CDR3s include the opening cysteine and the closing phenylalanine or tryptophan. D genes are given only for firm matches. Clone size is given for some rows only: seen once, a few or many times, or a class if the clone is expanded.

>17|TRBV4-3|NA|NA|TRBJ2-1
CASSQVVRGRVYNEQFF
TGCGCCAGCAGCCAAGTTGTGCGGGGCCGCGTCTACAATGAGCAGTTCTTC
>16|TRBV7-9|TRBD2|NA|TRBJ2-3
CASSLKLAGVEDTQYF
TGTGCCAGCAGCTTAAAACTAGCGGGAGTTGAGGATACGCAGTATTTT
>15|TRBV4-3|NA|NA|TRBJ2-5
CASSQDGGRGGTQYF
TGCGCCAGCAGCCAAGATGGGGGCAGGGGCGGGACCCAGTACTTC
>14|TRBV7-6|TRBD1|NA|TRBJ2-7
CASSLWTGKGEQYF
TGTGCCAGCAGCTTGTGGACAGGGAAAGGCGAGCAGTACTTC
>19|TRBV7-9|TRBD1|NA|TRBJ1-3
CASSLAKRGQGRGGNTIYF
TGTGCCAGCAGCTTAGCCAAGAGGGGACAGGGGCGAGGAGGAAACACCATATATTTT
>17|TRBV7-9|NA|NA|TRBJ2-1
CASSLSAGYLHRGEQFF
TGTGCCAGCAGCTTATCGGCGGGCTACCTGCATCGCGGTGAGCAGTTCTTC
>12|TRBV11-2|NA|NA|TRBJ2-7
CASSLAPSEQYF
TGTGCCAGCAGCTTAGCCCCCTCTGAGCAGTACTTC
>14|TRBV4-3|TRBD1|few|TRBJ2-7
CASSRDREVYEQYF
TGCGCCAGCAGCCGGGACAGGGAGGTCTACGAGCAGTACTTC
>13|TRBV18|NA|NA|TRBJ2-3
CASSQGLGDTQYF
TGTGCCAGCTCACAGGGGCTTGGAGATACGCAGTATTTT
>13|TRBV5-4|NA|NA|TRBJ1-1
CASSLGRGPGAFF
TGTGCCAGCAGCTTGGGGCGGGGACCGGGGGCTTTCTTT
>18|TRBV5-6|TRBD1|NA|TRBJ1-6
CASSSHRDRVSYNSPLHF
TGTGCCAGCAGCAGTCACCGGGACAGGGTCTCCTATAATTCACCCCTCCACTTT
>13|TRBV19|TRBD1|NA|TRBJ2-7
CASSVGTAYEQYF
TGTGCCAGTAGTGTGGGGACAGCCTACGAGCAGTACTTC
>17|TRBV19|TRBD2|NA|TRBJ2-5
CASSIDPGLAAQETQYF
TGTGCCAGTAGTATAGACCCAGGACTAGCGGCTCAAGAGACCCAGTACTTC
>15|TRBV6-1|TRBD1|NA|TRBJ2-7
CASSHPRDREDEQYF
TGTGCCAGCAGTCATCCCCGGGACAGGGAGGACGAGCAGTACTTC
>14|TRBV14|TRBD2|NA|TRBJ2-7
CASSASGSSYEQYF
TGTGCCAGCAGCGCAAGCGGGAGCTCCTACGAGCAGTACTTC
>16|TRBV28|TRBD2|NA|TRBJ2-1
CASRLRSGRAWNEQFF
TGTGCCAGCAGGTTGCGTAGCGGGAGGGCCTGGAATGAGCAGTTCTTC
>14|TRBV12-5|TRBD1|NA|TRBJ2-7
CASGGGDREYEQYF
TGTGCTAGTGGTGGCGGGGACAGGGAATACGAGCAGTACTTC
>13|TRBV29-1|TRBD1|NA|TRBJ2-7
CSVRGTGIYEQYF
TGCAGCGTCCGCGGGACAGGGATCTACGAGCAGTACTTC
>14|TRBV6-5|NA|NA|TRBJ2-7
CASRDRKTSYEQYF
TGTGCCAGCAGAGACAGAAAAACCTCCTACGAGCAGTACTTC
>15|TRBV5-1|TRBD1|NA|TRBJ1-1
CASSLPGTGDTEAFF
TGCGCCAGCAGCCTCCCCGGGACAGGGGACACTGAAGCTTTCTTT
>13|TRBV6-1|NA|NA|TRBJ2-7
CASGQGGSYEQYF
TGTGCCAGCGGGCAGGGTGGGTCCTACGAGCAGTACTTC
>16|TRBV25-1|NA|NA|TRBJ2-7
CASSESLGGRTYEQYF
TGTGCCAGCAGTGAAAGCCTGGGGGGGCGGACGTACGAGCAGTACTTC
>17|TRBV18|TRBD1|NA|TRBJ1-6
CASSPQEGQGGNSPLHF
TGTGCCAGCTCACCGCAAGAAGGACAGGGCGGAAATTCACCCCTCCACTTT
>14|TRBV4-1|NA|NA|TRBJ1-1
CASSQTAMNTEAFF
TGCGCCAGCAGCCAGACAGCAATGAACACTGAAGCTTTCTTT
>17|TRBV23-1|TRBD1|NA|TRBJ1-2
CASSQPDQGAGYYGYTF
TGCGCCAGCAGTCAACCTGACCAGGGGGCAGGCTACTATGGCTACACCTTC
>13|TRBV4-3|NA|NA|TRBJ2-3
CASSPRPTDTQYF
TGCGCCAGCAGCCCGCGGCCCACAGATACGCAGTATTTT
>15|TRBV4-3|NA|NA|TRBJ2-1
CASSQGTSSYNEQFF
TGCGCCAGCAGCCAAGGAACCAGCTCCTACAATGAGCAGTTCTTC
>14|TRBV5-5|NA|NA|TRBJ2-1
CASSLIGQGDEQFF
TGTGCCAGCAGCTTGATTGGGCAGGGCGATGAGCAGTTCTTC
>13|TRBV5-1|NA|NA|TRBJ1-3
CASRTQAGNTIYF
TGCGCCAGCAGGACGCAGGCCGGAAACACCATATATTTT
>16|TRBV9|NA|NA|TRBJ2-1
CASSASRTTGRNEQFF
TGTGCCAGCAGCGCGAGTAGGACTACGGGGAGGAATGAGCAGTTCTTC
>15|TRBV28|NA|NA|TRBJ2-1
CASRQTGDHVNEQFF
TGTGCCAGCAGACAAACGGGGGATCATGTCAATGAGCAGTTCTTC
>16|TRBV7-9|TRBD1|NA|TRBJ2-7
CASSLGGQGPTYEQYF
TGTGCCAGCAGCTTAGGAGGACAGGGCCCCACCTACGAGCAGTACTTC
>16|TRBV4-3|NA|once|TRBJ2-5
CASSPNPTEYQETQYF
TGCGCCAGCAGCCCGAATCCTACTGAGTACCAAGAGACCCAGTACTTC
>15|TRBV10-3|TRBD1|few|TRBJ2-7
CAISEPGTGPYEQYF
TGTGCCATCAGTGAACCCGGGACAGGGCCCTACGAGCAGTACTTC
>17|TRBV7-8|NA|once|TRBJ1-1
CASSFGSGVERNTEAFF
TGTGCCAGCAGCTTTGGGTCGGGGGTAGAGAGAAACACTGAAGCTTTCTTT
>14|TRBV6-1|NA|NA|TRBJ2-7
CASSSRDRGYEQYF
TGTGCCAGCAGTTCCCGGGACCGGGGGTACGAGCAGTACTTC
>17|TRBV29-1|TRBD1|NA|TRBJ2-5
CSVTADRGTFWQETQYF
TGCAGCGTTACCGCGGACAGGGGAACTTTTTGGCAAGAGACCCAGTACTTC
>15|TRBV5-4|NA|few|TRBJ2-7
CASSRARGSHYEQYF
TGTGCCAGCAGCCGCGCCAGAGGCAGCCACTACGAGCAGTACTTC
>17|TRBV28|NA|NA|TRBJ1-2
CASSPLRGPGSNYGYTF
TGTGCCAGCAGTCCCCTGCGGGGGCCGGGATCCAACTATGGCTACACCTTC
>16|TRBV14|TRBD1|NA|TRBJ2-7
CASSQGTGGPAYEQYF
TGTGCCAGCAGCCAAGGGACAGGGGGCCCTGCCTACGAACAGTACTTC
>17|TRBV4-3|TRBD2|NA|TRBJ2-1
CASSQVRGTSGYNEQFF
TGCGCCAGCAGCCAAGTTCGGGGGACTAGCGGATACAATGAGCAGTTCTTC
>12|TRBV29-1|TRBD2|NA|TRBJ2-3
CSGGLGVDTQYF
TGCAGCGGGGGACTAGGGGTAGATACGCAGTATTTT
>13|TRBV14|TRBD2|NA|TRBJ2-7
CASRTSGGDEQYF
TGTGCCAGCAGGACTAGCGGGGGCGACGAGCAGTACTTC
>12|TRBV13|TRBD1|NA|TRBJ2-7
CASSLKGAEQYF
TGTGCCAGCAGCTTAAAGGGGGCTGAGCAGTACTTC
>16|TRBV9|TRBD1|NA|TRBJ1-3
CASSVRDRGPGNTIYF
TGTGCCAGCAGCGTCCGGGACAGGGGTCCCGGAAACACCATATATTTT
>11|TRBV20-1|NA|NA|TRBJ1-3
CSQVTRNTIYF
TGCAGTCAAGTGACACGAAACACCATATATTTT
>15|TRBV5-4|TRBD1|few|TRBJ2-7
CASSLTTGGLYEQYF
TGTGCCAGCAGCTTGACCACAGGGGGGCTCTACGAGCAGTACTTC
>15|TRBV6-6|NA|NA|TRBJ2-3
CASSPHQTNTDTQYF
TGTGCCAGCAGTCCGCATCAGACAAACACAGATACGCAGTATTTT
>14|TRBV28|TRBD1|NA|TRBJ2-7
CASRTGGADYEQYF
TGTGCCAGCAGGACAGGGGGCGCCGACTACGAGCAGTACTTC
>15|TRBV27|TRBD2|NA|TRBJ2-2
CASSLLAGGIGELFF
TGTGCCAGCAGTCTACTAGCGGGAGGGATCGGGGAGCTGTTTTTT
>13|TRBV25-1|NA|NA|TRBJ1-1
CASSVNRNTEAFF
TGTGCCAGCAGTGTCAACAGGAACACTGAAGCTTTCTTT
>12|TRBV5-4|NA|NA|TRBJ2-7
CASSYPRGEQYF
TGTGCCAGCAGCTACCCCAGGGGCGAGCAGTACTTC
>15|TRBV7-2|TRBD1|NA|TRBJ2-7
CASGPLGGQGYEQYF
TGTGCCAGCGGCCCCCTTGGGGGACAGGGGTACGAGCAGTACTTC
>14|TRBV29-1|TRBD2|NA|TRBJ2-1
CSVDAGGIYNEQFF
TGCAGCGTTGATGCGGGAGGGATCTACAATGAGCAGTTCTTC
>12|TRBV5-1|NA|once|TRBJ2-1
CASSLWANEQFF
TGCGCCAGCAGCTTGTGGGCCAATGAGCAGTTCTTC